This T cell receptor (beta chain) was profiled in a study of Ad26.COV2.S vaccination and SARS-CoV-2 variants. About the research overall: Enrollment placed the donor in the COV1001 Ad26.COV2.S trial arm. Doses of Ad26.COV2.S were injected into muscle once or twice, 56 days apart. Study-level results: The TCR breadth and depth analyses may have understated or missed part of the total T cell responses. Similar non-spike TCR breadth was observed in recipients of vaccine and of placebo.

TCRdb keeps only in-frame clones here, not all; method: immunoSEQ multiplex PCR. The sample consists of around 500,000 clones, 80% to 90% of them appearing once. Noted treatment: some 20 received Ad26.COV2.S at low or high dose, single or two shots; several received placebo; per-sample allocation not given. The samples were gathered on day 63 after the first injection of vaccine or placebo. Trimming at V came to 3 bases and at J to 7 bases, leaving 7 bases not matched to a gene. The length of the CDR3 is 15 residues. Germline V gives CDR1 KGHSH, CDR2 LQKENI. Regarding this clone: Its target is unknown.

Material: peripheral blood, obtained in a trial of Ad26.COV2.S vaccine versus placebo. The clonotype originates from a person between 18 and 60 years old who received the Ad26.COV2.S COVID-19 vaccine or a placebo. This chain connects TRBV18 to TRBJ2-1; 9 positions agree with TRBD1. In nucleotides, the CDR3 is TGTGCCAGCTCACCCGGGACAGGGTTTTGGAATGAGCAGTTCTTC. Translation: CASSPGTGFWNEQFF.